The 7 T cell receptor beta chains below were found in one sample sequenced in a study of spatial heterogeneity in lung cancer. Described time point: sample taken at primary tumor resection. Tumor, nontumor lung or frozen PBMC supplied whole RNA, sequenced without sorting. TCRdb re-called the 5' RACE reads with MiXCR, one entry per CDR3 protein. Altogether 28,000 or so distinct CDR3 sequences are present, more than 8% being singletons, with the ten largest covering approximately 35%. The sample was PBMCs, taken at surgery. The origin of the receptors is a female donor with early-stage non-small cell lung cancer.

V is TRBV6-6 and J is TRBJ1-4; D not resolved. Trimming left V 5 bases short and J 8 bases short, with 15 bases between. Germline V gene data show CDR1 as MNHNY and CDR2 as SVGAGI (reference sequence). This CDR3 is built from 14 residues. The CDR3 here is CASSPRGVEEKLFF. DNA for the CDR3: TGTGCCAGCAGTCCCCGCGGGGTGGAAGAAAAACTGTTTTTT.

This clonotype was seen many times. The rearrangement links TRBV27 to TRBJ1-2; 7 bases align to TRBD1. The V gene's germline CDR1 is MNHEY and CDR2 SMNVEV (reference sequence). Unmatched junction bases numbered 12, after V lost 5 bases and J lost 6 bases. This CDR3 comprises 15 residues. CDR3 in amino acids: CASSPWDRPLDGYTF. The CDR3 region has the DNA TGTGCCAGCAGTCCTTGGGACAGACCCCTAGATGGCTACACCTTC.

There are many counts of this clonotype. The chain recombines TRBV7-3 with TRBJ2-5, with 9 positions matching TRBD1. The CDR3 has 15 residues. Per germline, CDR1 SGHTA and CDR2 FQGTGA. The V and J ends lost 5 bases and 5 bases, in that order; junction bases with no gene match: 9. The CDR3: CASSAFGQGTETQYF. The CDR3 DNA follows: TGTGCCAGCAGCGCATTCGGACAGGGGACGGAGACCCAGTACTTC.

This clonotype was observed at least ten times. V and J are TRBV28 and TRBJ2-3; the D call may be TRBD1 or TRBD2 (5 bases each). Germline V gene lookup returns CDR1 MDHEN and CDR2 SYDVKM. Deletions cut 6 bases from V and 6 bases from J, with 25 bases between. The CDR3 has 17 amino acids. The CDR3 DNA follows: TGTGCCAGCAGAGGGGCGGACTCACGAAGCTGGCTGGATACGCAGTATTTT. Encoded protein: CASRGADSRSWLDTQYF.

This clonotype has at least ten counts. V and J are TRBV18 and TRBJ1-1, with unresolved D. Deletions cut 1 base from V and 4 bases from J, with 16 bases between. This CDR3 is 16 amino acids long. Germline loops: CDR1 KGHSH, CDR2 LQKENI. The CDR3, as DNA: TGTGCCAGCTCACCACAGGAGGTGATGGGTACCACTGAAGCTTTCTTT. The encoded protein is CASSPQEVMGTTEAFF.

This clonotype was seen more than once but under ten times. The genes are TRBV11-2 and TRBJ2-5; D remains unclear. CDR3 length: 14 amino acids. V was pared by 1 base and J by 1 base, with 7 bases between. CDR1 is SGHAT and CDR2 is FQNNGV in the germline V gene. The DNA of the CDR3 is TGTGCCAGCAGCTTAGTTCAGCGCCAAGAGACCCAGTACTTC. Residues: CASSLVQRQETQYF.

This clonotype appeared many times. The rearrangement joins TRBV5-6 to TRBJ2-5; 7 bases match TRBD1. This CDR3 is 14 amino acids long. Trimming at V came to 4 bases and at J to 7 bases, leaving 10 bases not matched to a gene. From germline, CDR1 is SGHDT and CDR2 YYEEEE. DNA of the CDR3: TGTGCCAGCAGCCAAGTGACAGGGTCCGCGACCCAGTACTTC. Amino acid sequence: CASSQVTGSATQYF. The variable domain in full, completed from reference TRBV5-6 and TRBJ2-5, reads DAGVTQSPTHLIKTRGQQVTLRCSPKSGHDTVSWYQQALGQGPQFIFQYYEEEERQRGNFPDRFSGHQFPNYSSELNVNALLLGDSALYLCASSQVTGSATQYFGPGTRLLVL.